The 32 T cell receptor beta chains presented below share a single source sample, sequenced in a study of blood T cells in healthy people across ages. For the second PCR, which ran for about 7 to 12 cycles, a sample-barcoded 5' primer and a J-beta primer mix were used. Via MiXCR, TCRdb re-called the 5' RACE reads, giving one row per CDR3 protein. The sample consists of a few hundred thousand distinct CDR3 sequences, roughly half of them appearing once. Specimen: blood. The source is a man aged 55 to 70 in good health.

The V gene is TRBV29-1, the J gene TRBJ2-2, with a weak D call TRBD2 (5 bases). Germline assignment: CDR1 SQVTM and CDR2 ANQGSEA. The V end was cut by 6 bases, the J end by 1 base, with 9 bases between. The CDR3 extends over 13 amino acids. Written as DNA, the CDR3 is TGCAGCGTAAAAGAGGGGAACACCGGGGAGCTGTTTTTT. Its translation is CSVKEGNTGELFF.

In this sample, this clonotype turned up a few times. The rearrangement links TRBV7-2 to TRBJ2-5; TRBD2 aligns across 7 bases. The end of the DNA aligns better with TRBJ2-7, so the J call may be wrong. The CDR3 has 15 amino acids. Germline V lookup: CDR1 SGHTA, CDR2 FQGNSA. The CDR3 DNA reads TGTGCCAGCAGCTTTGGGGCTAGCGGTTATTACGAGCAGTACTTC. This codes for CASSFGASGYYEQYF.

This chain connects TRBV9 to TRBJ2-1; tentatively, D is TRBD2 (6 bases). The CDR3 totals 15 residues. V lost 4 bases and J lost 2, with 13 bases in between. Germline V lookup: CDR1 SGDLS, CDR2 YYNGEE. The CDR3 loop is CASSPTRGTYNEQFF. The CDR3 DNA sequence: TGTGCCAGCAGCCCCACCCGGGGGACCTACAATGAGCAGTTCTTC.

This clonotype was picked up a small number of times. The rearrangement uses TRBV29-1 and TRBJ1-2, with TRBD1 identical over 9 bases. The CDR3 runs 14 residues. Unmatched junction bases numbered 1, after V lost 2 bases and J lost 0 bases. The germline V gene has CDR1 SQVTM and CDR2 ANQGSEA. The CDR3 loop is CSVERTGANYGYTF. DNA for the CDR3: TGCAGCGTTGAAAGGACAGGGGCTAACTATGGCTACACCTTC.

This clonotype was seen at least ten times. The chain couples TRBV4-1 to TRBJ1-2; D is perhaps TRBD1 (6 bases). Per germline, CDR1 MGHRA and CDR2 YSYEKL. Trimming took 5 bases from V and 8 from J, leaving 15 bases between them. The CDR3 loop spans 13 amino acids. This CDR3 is CASSSTGIGGYTF. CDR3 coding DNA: TGCGCCAGCAGCTCAACAGGGATTGGAGGCTACACCTTC.

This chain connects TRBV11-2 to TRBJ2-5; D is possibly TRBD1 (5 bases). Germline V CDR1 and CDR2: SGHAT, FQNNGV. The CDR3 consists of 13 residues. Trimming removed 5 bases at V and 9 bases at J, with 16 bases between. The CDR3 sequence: CASSVGRVGAQYF. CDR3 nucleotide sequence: TGTGCCAGCAGCGTCGGCAGGGTTGGGGCCCAGTACTTC. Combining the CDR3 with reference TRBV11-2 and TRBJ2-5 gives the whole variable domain EAGVAQSPRYKIIEKRQSVAFWCNPISGHATLYWYQQILGQGPKLLIQFQNNGVVDDSQLPKDRFSAERLKGVDSTLKIQPAKLEDSAVYLCASSVGRVGAQYFGPGTRLLVL.

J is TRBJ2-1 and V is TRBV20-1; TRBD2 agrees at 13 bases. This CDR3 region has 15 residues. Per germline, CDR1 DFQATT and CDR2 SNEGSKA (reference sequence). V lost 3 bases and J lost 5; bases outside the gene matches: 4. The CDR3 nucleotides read TGCAGTGCTAGTACTAGCGGGAGGGCCGACAATGAGCAGTTCTTC. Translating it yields CSASTSGRADNEQFF.

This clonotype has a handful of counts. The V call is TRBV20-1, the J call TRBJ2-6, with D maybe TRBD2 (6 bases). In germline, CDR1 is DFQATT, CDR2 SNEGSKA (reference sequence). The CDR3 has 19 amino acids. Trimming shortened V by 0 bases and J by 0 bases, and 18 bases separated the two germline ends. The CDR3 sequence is CSARDRVRGSSSGANVLTF. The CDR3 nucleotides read TGCAGTGCTAGAGATCGCGTCCGGGGGTCTTCCTCTGGGGCCAACGTCCTGACTTTC.

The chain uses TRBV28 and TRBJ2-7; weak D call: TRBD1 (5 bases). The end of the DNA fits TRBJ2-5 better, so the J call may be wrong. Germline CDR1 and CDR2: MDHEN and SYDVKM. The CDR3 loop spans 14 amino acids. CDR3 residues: CASSITGAEQTQYF. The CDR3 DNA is TGTGCCAGCAGCATAACAGGAGCCGAGCAGACCCAGTACTTC.

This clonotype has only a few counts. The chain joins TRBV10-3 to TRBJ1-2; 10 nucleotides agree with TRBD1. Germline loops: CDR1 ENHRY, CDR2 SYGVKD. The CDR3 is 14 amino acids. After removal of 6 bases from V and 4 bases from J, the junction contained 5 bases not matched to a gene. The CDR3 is CAIRGTGALYGYTF. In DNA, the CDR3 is TGTGCCATCAGGGGGACAGGGGCACTCTATGGCTACACCTTC.

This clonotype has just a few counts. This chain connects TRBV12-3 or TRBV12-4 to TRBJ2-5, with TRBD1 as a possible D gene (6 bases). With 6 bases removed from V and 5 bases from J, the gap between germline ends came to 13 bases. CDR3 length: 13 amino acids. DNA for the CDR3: TGTGCCAGCAGCAGGACAGCCGGGGAGACCCAGTACTTC. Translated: CASSRTAGETQYF.

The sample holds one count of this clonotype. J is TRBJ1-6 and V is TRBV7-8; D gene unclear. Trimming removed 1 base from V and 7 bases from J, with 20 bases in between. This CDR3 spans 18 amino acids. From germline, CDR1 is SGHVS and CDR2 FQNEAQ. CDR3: CASSLVLRVSLHNSPLHF. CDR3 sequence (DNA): TGTGCCAGCAGCTTAGTTCTCCGGGTCTCATTACACAATTCACCCCTCCACTTT.

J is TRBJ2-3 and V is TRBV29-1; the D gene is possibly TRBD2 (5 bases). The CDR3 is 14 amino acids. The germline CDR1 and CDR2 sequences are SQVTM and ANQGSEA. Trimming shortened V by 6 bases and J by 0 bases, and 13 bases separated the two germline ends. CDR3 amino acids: CSVAHGLSTDTQYF. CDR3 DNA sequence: TGCAGCGTCGCCCATGGACTTAGCACAGATACGCAGTATTTT.

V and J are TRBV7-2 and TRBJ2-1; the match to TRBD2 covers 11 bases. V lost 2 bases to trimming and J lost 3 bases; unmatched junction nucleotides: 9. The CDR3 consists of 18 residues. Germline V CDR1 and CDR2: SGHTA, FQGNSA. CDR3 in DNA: TGTGCCAGCAGCTTAACAGGTAGCGGGGGGGTAAACTACAATGAGCAGTTCTTC. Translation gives CASSLTGSGGVNYNEQFF.

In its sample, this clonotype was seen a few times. Written as DNA, the CDR3 is TGCAGCGCTGTCCTAGCGAGTACCTACGAGCAGTACTTC. This sequence encodes CSAVLASTYEQYF. The chain couples TRBV29-1 to TRBJ2-7, with D tentatively TRBD2 (6 bases). CDR1 is SQVTM and CDR2 is ANQGSEA in the germline V gene. The CDR3 covers 13 residues. V shed 7 bases and J shed 2 bases, with 15 bases lying between them.

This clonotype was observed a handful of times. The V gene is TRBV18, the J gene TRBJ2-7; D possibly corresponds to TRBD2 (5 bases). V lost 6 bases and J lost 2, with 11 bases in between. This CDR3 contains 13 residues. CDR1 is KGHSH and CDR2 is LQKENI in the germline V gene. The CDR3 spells CASSEGQPYEQYF. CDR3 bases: TGTGCCAGCTCCGAGGGCCAGCCCTACGAGCAGTACTTC.

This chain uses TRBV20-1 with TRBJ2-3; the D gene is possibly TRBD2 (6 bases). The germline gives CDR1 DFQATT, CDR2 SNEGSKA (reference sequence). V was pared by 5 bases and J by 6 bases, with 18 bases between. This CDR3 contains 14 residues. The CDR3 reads CSALKSGEMDTQYF. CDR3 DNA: TGCAGTGCTCTGAAGTCGGGAGAGATGGATACGCAGTATTTT.

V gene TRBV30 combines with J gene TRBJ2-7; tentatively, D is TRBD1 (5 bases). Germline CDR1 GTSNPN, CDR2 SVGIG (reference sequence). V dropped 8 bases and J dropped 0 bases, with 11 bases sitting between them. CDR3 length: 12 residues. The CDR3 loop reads CAGADNSYEQYF. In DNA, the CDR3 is TGTGCCGGGGCGGACAACTCCTACGAGCAGTACTTC.

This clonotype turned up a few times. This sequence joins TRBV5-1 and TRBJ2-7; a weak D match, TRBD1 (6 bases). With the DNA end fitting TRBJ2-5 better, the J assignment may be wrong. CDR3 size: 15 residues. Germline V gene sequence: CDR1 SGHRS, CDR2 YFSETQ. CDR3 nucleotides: TGCGCCAGCAGCTTAACCCGGACAGCGAAAGAGACCCAGTACTTC. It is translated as CASSLTRTAKETQYF.

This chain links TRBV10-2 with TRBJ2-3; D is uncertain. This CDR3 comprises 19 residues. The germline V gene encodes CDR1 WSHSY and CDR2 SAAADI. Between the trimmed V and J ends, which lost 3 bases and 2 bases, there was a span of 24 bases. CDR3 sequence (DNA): TGCGCCAGCAGTGACCCTCAACGGGCCCGGGTTCGCCTCACAGATACGCAGTATTTT. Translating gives CASSDPQRARVRLTDTQYF.

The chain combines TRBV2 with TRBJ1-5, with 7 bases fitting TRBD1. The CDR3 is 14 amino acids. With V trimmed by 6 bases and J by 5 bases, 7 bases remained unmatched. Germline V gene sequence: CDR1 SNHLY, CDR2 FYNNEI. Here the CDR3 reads CASRPGTAHQPQHF. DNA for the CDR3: TGTGCCAGCAGGCCCGGGACAGCGCATCAGCCCCAGCATTTT.

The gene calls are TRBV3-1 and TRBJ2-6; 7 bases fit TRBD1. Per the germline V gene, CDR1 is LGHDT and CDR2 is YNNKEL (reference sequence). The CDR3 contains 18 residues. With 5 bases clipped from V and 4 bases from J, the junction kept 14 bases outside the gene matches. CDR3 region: CASSTGQTVASGANVLTF. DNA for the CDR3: TGTGCCAGCAGCACGGGACAGACAGTCGCTTCCGGGGCCAACGTCCTGACTTTC.

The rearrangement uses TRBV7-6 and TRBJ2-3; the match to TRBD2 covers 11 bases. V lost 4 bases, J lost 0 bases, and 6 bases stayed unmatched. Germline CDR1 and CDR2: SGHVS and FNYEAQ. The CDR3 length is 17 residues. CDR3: CASSSQLAGASTDTQYF. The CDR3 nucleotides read TGTGCCAGCAGCTCCCAACTAGCGGGGGCTAGCACAGATACGCAGTATTTT.

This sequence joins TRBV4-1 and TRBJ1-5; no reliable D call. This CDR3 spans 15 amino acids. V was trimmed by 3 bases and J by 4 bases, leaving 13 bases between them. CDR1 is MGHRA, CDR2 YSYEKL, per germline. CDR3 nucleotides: TGCGCCAGCAGCCAGGCGACGGGCACAAATCAGCCCCAGCATTTT. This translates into CASSQATGTNQPQHF.

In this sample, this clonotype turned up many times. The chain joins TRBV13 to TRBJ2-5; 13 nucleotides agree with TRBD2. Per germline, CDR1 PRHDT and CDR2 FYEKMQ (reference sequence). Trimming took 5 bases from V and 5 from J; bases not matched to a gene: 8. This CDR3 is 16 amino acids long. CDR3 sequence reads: CASSPPLAGGQETQYF. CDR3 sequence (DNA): TGTGCCAGCAGCCCACCACTAGCGGGGGGGCAGGAGACCCAGTACTTC.

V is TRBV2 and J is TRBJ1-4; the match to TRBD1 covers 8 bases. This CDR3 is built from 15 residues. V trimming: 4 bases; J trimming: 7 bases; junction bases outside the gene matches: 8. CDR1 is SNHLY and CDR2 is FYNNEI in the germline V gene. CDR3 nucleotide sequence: TGTGCCAGCAGTGCAGCACAGGGGGTTCTTGAAAAACTGTTTTTT. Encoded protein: CASSAAQGVLEKLFF.

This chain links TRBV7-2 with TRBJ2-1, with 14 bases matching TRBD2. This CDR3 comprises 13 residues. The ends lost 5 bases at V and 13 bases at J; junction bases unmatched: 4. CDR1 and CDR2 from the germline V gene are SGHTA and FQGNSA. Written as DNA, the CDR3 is TGTGCCAGCAGCCCCGGGACTAGCGGGAGTCAGTTCTTC. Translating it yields CASSPGTSGSQFF.

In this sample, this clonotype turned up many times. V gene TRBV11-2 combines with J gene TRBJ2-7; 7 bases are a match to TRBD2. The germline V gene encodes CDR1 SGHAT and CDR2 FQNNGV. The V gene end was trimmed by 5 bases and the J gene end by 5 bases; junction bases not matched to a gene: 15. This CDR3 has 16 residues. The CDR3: CASSPPRAGFWNEQYF. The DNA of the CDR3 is TGTGCCAGCAGCCCCCCCCGAGCGGGGTTTTGGAACGAGCAGTACTTC.

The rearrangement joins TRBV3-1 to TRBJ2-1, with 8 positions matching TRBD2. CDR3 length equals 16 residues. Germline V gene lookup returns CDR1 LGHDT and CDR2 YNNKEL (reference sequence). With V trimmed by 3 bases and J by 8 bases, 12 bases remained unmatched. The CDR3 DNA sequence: TGTGCCAGCAGCCAGAGGACTAGCCGACAGAAAGATGAGCAGTTCTTC. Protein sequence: CASSQRTSRQKDEQFF.

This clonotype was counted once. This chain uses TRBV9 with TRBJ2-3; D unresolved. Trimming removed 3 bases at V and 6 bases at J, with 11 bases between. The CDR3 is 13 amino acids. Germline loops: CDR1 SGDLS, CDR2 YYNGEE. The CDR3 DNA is TGTGCCAGCAGCGCCCGCCTTACCGATACGCAGTATTTT. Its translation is CASSARLTDTQYF.

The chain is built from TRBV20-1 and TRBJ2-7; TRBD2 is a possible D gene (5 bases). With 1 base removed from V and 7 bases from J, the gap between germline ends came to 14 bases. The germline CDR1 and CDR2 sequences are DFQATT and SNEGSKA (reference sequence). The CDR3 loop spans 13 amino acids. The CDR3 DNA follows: TGCAGTGCTAGAGGCACTAGTTACGATGAGCAGTACTTC. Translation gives CSARGTSYDEQYF.

The CDR3 DNA reads as TGTGCCAGCAGTTCCCAGCGGGAGGTCTACGAGCAGTACTTC. This codes for CASSSQREVYEQYF. The rearrangement joins TRBV12-3 or TRBV12-4 to TRBJ2-7; 9 nucleotides match TRBD2. V was clipped by 4 bases and J by 3 bases; unmatched bases: 4. The CDR3 totals 14 residues.